What follows is one T cell receptor (beta chain) and its context. Its antigen has not been determined. No quality values exist for individual bases; no much larger clone is one base distant. The CDR3 regions of human TCRbeta chains were analyzed by immunosequencing. For the original study's pipeline: Repertoire TCRs were checked for matches against a reference library of SARS-CoV-2-specific TCRs that had been generated using the MIRA antigen-specificity platform. Breadth was defined as the fraction of unique TCRs that were SARS-CoV-2-associated, and depth was defined as the fraction of total T cells that were SARS-CoV-2-associated. Using the MIRA data, every spike-specific TCR was mapped to the spike region that the TCR reacted to and assigned to either a CD4 or a CD8 class. Log10-transformed breadth and depth values were compared by one-way ANOVA with Sidak's multiple comparisons tests. As stored in TCRdb, this immuneACCESS dataset retains in-frame rearrangements with V and J assigned. A fraction of the clones does not appear; measured against another copy, unresolved V genes explain less than half of the discrepancy, and the remainder lacks a known reason. V, J and clone size were drawn from that table, and D and trimming were deduced from the DNA. The sample yields 130,000 to 150,000 clones; around 86% were counted once. The biggest ten clones account for roughly 4.3% of the sample.

This sample is drawn from a study of T cell responses to AZD1222 COVID-19 vaccine (dated by TCRdb to the early 2020s). Context from the whole study: A total of 233 trial participants underwent TCR sequencing, of whom roughly 210 received two doses of AZD1222 and about 25 received two doses of the MenACWY control vaccine. Trial participants were enrolled into age subgroups of 18-55, 56-69 and 70-plus years, which contained 148, 28 and 57 TCR-sequenced participants, respectively.

Paper-wide results and their limitations: Reportedly, almost half of the unique spike-specific TCRs recognized epitopes lying outside the regions that are mutated in the B.1.351 and B.1.1.7 variants. Most participants were white British and females outnumbered males, and the authors suggested that clonal diversity may have been underestimated. No day 14 peak-response samples were available, so repertoires were characterized only after the peak T cell response. CD4 TCRs associated with the vaccine covered the entire spike protein, and the dominant responses were in regions 160-218 and 743-854. After two AZD1222 doses, both the breadth and the depth of spike-specific TCRs were significantly higher than at day 0 and than in MenACWY recipients. Only six or seven AZD1222 recipients were SARS-CoV-2 seropositive at baseline, limiting conclusions about previously exposed vaccinees. In the small 56-69-year group, the increase in depth fell short of significance, most likely because of low power.

The time point label, as the study defines it: baseline before first vaccination. The treatment or condition label, read with the paper, signifies: meningococcal conjugate vaccine given as trial control. The vaccinee samples were drawn from two UK trials, COV001 and COV002, one of which was a single-blind randomized controlled phase 2/3 trial testing AZD1222 (ChAdOx1 nCoV-19) in healthy adults. For TCRbeta chain sequencing, PBMC samples from trial participants were taken at day 0 and at day 28 after the second dose. The germline V gene yields SGHRS for CDR1 and YFSETQ for CDR2. The CDR3, cysteine through phenylalanine, is 14 amino acids long. Kept here is only the CDR3 DNA, which spans 42 bases and is read in frame from base 1. The V and J ends are trimmed by 4 bases and 0 bases, leaving 10 bases between them.

The TCR was taken from an adult in good health. The input for sequencing was peripheral blood, taken on day 0 of MenACWY control vaccination. The chain couples TRBV5-1 to TRBJ1-2; the D gene is possibly TRBD1, with 6 bases matching. Read as DNA, the sequence is TGCGCCAGCAGCACCGGGGGCCCTAACTATGGCTACACCTTC. Translated, it gives CASSTGGPNYGYTF.